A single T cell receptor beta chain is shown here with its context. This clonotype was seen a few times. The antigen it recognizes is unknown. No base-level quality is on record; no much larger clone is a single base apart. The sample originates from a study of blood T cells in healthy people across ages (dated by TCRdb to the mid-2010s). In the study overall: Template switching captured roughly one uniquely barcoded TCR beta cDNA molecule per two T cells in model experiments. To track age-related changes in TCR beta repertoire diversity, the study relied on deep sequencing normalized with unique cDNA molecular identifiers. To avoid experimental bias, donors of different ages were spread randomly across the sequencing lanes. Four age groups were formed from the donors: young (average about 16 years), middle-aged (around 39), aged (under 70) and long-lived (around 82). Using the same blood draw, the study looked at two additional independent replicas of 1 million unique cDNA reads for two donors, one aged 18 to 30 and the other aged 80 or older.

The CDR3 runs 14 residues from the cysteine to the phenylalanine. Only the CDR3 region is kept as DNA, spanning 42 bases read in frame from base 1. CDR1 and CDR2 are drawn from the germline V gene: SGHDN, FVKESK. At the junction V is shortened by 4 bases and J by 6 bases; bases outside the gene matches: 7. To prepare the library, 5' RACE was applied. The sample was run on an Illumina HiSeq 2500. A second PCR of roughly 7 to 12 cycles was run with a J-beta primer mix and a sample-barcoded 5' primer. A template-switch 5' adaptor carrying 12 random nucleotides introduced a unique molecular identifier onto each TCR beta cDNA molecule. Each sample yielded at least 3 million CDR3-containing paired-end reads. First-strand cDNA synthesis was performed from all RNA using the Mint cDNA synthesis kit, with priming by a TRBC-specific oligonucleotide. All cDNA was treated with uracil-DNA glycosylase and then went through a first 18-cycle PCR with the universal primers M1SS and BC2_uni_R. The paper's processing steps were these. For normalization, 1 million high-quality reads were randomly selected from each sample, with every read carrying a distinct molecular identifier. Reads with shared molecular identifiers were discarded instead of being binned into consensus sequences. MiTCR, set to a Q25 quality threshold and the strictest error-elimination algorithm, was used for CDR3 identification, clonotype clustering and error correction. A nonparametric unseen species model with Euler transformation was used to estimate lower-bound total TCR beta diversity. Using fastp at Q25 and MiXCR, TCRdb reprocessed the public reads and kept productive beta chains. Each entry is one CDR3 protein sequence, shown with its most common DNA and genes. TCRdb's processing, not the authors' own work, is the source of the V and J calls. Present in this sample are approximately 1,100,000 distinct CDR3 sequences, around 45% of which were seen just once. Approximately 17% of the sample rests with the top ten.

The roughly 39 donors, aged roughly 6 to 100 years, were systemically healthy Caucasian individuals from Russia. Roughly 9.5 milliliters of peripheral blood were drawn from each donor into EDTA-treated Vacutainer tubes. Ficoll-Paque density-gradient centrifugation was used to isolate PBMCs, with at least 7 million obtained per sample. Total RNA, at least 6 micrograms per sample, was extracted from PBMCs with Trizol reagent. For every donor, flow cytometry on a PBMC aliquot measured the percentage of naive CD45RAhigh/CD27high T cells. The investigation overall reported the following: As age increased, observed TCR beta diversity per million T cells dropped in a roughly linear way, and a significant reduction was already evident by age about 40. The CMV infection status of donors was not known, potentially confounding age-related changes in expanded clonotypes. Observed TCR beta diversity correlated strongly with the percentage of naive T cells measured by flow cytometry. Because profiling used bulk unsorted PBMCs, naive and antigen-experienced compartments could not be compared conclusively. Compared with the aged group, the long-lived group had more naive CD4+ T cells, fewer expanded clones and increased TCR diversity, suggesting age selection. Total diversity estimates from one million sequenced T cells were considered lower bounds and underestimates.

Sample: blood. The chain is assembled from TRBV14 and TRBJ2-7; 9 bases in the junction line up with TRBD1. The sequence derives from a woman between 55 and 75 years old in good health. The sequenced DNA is TGTGCCAGCAGCCCCGGGACAGGGAGGCGCGAGCAGTACTTC. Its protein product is CASSPGTGRREQYF.